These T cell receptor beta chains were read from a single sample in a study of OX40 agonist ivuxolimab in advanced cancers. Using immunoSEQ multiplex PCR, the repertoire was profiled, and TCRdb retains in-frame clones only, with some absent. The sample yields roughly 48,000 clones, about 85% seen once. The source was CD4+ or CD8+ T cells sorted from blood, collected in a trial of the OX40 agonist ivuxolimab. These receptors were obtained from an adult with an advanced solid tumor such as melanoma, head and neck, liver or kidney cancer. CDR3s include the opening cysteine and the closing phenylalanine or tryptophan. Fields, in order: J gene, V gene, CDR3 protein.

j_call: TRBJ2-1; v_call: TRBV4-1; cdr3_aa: CASSQDFSGQGYNEQFF
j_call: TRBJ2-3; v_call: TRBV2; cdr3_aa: CASRDRLSTDTQYF
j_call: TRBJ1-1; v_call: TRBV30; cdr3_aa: CAWRGRGGMNTEAFF
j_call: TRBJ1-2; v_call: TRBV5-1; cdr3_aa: CASSLGSPGGYGYTF
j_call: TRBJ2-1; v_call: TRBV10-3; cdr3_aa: CAISDVQAGSYNEQFF
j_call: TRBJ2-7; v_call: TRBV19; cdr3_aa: CASSQPGQGAYEQYF
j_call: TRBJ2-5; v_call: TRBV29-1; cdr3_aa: CSTEEGGETQYF
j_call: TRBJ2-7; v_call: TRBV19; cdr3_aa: CASSIGALSYEQYF
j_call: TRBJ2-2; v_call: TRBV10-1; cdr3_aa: CASSESSRGTGELFF
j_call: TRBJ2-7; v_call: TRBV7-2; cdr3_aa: CASSFRLGIATLPFF
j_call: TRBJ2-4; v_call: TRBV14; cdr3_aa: CASSQDRGGVQYF
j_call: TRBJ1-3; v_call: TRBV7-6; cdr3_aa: CASTQGPGMAGNTIYF
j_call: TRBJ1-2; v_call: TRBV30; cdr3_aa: CAWSVGTGHYGYTF
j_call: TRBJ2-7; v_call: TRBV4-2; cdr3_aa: CASSQVGTDSYEQYF
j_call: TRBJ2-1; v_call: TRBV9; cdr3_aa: CASSVGGDASYNEQFF
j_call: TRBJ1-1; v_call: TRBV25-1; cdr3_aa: CASSDLVLNSGTEAFF
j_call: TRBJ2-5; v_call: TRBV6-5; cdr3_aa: CASSSGLDKRTQYF
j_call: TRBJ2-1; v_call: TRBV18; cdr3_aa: CASSQPGQPWLLFF
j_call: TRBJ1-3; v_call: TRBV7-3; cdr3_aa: CASSTYSGNTIYF
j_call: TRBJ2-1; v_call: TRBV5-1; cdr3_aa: CATKPGQGTYNEQFF
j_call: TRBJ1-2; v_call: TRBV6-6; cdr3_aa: CASSTSGGLANYGYTF
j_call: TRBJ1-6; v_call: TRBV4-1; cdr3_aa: CASSQDRTGGAGSYNSPLHF
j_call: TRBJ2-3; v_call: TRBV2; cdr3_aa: CASGLQAGEDTQYF
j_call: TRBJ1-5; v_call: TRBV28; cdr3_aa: CASSLVQQGRPQHF
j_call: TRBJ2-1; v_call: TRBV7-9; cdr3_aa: CASSPPREHEQFF
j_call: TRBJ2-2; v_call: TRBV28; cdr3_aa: CASSPPRGNTGELFF
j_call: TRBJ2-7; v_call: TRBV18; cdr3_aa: CASSPLVGEQYF
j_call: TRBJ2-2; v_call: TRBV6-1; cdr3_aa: CASSGQGTAGELFF
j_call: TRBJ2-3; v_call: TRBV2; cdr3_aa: CASSDQGGDTQYF
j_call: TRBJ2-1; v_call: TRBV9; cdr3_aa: CASSVAGGQGADNEQFF
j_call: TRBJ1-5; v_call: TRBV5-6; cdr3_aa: CASSINGRGGNQPQHF
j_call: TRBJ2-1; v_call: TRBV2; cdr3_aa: CASSRSRGLVYNEQFF
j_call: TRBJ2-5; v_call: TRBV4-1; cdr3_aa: CASSQSQRAQRETQYF
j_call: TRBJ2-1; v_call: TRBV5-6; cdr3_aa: CASSLGARSDEQFF
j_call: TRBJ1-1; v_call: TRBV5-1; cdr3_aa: CASSTDRAGSEAFF
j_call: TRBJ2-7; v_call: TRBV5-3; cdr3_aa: CARSKGPGQGAYEQYF
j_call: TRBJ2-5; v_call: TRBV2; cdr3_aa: CASSASGQFQETQYF
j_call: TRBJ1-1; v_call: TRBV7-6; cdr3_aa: CASSEIQGGTEAFF
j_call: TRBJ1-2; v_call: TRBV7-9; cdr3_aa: CASSRENYGYTF
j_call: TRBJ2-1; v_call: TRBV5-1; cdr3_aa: CASSLETGRTYNEQFF
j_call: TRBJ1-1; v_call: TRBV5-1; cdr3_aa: CASSQLGSAGTEAFF
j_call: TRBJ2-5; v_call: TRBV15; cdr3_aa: CATSPGGSAKTQYF
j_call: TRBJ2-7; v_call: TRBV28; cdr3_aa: CASSQVTGEQYF
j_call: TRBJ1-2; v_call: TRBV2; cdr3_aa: CASSRYSQGAYGYTF
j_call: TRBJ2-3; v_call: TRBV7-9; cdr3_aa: CASSPRGGSTDTQYF
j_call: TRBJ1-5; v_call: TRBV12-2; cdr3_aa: CASRPPRGKVNQPQHF
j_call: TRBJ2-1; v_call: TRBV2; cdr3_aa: CASSNVLAGQFF
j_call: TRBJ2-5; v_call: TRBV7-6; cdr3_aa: CASSRSGFQETQYF
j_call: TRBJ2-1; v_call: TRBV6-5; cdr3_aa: CASNSGQGQFF
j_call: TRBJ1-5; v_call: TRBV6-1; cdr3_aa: CASTPGIIGQPQHF
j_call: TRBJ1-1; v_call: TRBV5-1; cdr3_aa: CASSTITNTEAFF
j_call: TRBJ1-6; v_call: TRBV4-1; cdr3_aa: CASSPQGRTYNSPLHF